This T cell receptor beta chain was captured by sequencing in a study of blood T cell repertoires in COVID-19. This clone is a singleton in its sample. This CDR3 is 17 amino acids long. Germline V gives CDR1 SGHTA, CDR2 FQGNSA. The J segment lost 4 bases and the V segment lost 5 bases, leaving 9 bases of the junction unmatched. Participants were aged about 18 to 89 years from around 25 US areas. Participant-reported clinical history was the basis for cohort assignment. Libraries were prepared by immunoSEQ multiplex PCR; TCRdb keeps only in-frame clonotypes and omits some of them. The sample yields hundreds of thousands of clones, about nine tenths seen once.

Material for sequencing was PBMCs or T cells enriched from blood (not recorded which). This TCR was sampled from a man aged 30-40 years who had recovered from COVID-19. The gene calls are TRBV7-2 and TRBJ1-4, with 11 bases that match TRBD1. The CDR3 nucleotides read TGTGCCAGCAGCCCAAGCGGGGGACAGGGGGTTAATGAAAAACTGTTTTTT. Its protein is CASSPSGGQGVNEKLFF.